This entry lists 32 T cell receptor beta chains sequenced from one sample in a study of blood T cell repertoires in COVID-19. Libraries were prepared by immunoSEQ multiplex PCR; TCRdb keeps only in-frame clonotypes and omits some of them. Of some 130,000 clones listed, around 80% were seen once; the top ten hold around 4%. The source material was peripheral blood. Source of these receptors: a man aged 60 to 69 with acute or convalescent COVID-19.

The rearrangement uses TRBV3-1 (or the pseudogene TRBV3-2) and TRBJ2-4, with D maybe TRBD2 (5 bases). Trimming stripped 1 base from V and 8 bases from J, with 15 bases between. The CDR3 sequence is 15 residues long. CDR1 is LGHDT, CDR2 YNNKEL, per germline (reference sequence). For the CDR3, the DNA is TGTGCCAGCAGCCAAGCAGAAGGGCTGAGGGACATTCAGTACTTC. Amino acids: CASSQAEGLRDIQYF.

The chain is built from TRBV2 and TRBJ1-4; 7 bases map to TRBD1. This CDR3 is built from 15 residues. The germline CDR1 and CDR2 sequences are SNHLY and FYNNEI. J was trimmed by 3 bases and V by 2 bases; bases with no gene match: 3. The CDR3 region has the DNA TGTGCCAGCAGTGAACAGGGGGTTGCTAATGAAAAACTGTTTTTT. Residues: CASSEQGVANEKLFF.

The V call is TRBV29-1, the J call TRBJ2-7; TRBD2 is a possible D gene (6 bases). V lost 8 bases, J lost 3 bases, and 11 bases lay in between. Germline-derived CDR1 and CDR2 are SQVTM and ANQGSEA. The CDR3 is 11 amino acids. CDR3 DNA sequence: TGCAGCCGATGGGGGGACTACGAGCAGTACTTC. Translating it yields CSRWGDYEQYF.

The genes are TRBV4-3 and TRBJ2-7; the match to TRBD1 covers 8 bases. The ends lost 0 bases at V and 2 bases at J; junction bases unmatched: 9. From germline, CDR1 is LGHNA and CDR2 YSLEER. This CDR3 is 17 amino acids long. The CDR3 spells CASSQERTGTNTYEQYF. DNA for the CDR3: TGCGCCAGCAGCCAAGAACGGACAGGGACGAATACCTACGAGCAGTACTTC.

The V and J genes are TRBV6-2 or TRBV6-3 and TRBJ2-1; a weak D match, TRBD2 (5 bases). V was shortened by 5 bases and J by 0 bases, with 5 bases between the two germline ends. Looked up from germline, CDR1 is MNHEY and CDR2 is SVGEGT. The CDR3 extends over 13 amino acids. The CDR3 DNA is TGTGCCAGCAGTGGGAGCTCCTACAATGAGCAGTTCTTC. Residues: CASSGSSYNEQFF.

The CDR3 region is CASSNGLAGAYEQYF. CDR3 DNA: TGTGCCAGTAGTAACGGACTAGCGGGAGCATACGAGCAGTACTTC. V usage is TRBV19 and J usage is TRBJ2-7; 13 nucleotides match TRBD2. Germline V gives CDR1 LNHDA, CDR2 SQIVND (reference sequence). V trimming: 4 bases; J trimming: 4 bases; junction bases outside the gene matches: 4. The CDR3 covers 15 residues. Combining the CDR3 with reference TRBV19 and TRBJ2-7 gives the whole variable domain DGGITQSPKYLFRKEGQNVTLSCEQNLNHDAMYWYRQDPGQGLRLIYYSQIVNDFQKGDIAEGYSVSREKKESFPLTVTSAQKNPTAFYLCASSNGLAGAYEQYFGPGTRLTVT.

This clone occurred a few times. An end of the junction does not agree with germline; a read error may underlie this. The chain is built from TRBV7-7 and TRBJ2-5; D remains ambiguous. Looked up from germline, CDR1 is SSHAT and CDR2 is FNYEAQ (reference sequence). This CDR3 has 13 amino acids. The CDR3 bases are TGTGCTAGCAGCTTAGTACAGCAAGAGACCCAGTACTTC. This translates into CASSLVQQETQYF.

The chain carries TRBV5-1 and TRBJ2-5, with 10 bases lining up with TRBD1. V dropped 4 bases and J dropped 3; count of bases not matched to a gene: 12. The CDR3 is 17 residues long. Germline CDR1 SGHRS, CDR2 YFSETQ. The DNA for the CDR3 is TGCGCCAGCAGCCGGATGGGGACAGGGGTCGTGGAAGAGACCCAGTACTTC. This gives the protein CASSRMGTGVVEETQYF.

The chain is built from TRBV18 and TRBJ2-2, with a weak D call TRBD1 (6 bases). The ends were cut back, 6 bases at V and 0 bases at J, with 14 bases in the middle. Germline V gene lookup returns CDR1 KGHSH and CDR2 LQKENI. This CDR3 has 16 amino acids. In nucleotides, the CDR3 is TGTGCCAGCTCGCCCTTAACAGGGACGAACACCGGGGAGCTGTTTTTT. Translation gives CASSPLTGTNTGELFF.

For this clone: Other DNA sequences in this specimen translate into the identical CDR3. V gene TRBV5-1 combines with J gene TRBJ2-1; D unresolved. The CDR3 is 14 residues long. Germline V gene data show CDR1 as SGHRS and CDR2 as YFSETQ. V was shortened by 2 bases and J by 0 bases, with 6 bases between the two germline ends. The CDR3 reads CASSFESSYNEQFF. Here the CDR3 DNA reads TGCGCCAGCAGCTTCGAGAGCTCCTACAATGAGCAGTTCTTC.

The genes are TRBV19 and TRBJ1-2, with TRBD1 identical over 7 bases. The V and J ends lost 9 bases and 8 bases, in that order; junction bases with no gene match: 18. Germline assignment: CDR1 LNHDA and CDR2 SQIVND (reference sequence). CDR3 length equals 15 residues. The CDR3 DNA is TGTGCCAGCCAGACAGGGACCAAAAATTCTGGCGGCTACACCTTC. Translation: CASQTGTKNSGGYTF.

This chain joins TRBV9 and TRBJ1-5, with TRBD1 matching over 7 bases. CDR1 and CDR2 (germline): SGDLS, YYNGEE. J was trimmed by 3 bases and V by 3 bases; bases with no gene match: 6. The CDR3 consists of 15 residues. DNA for the CDR3: TGTGCCAGCAGCGCCCTCGGGACAGACAATCAGCCCCAGCATTTT. Its translation: CASSALGTDNQPQHF.

The chain uses TRBV7-3 and TRBJ1-2; weak D call: TRBD1 (5 bases). The V end lost 3 bases, the J end lost 6 bases, and 11 bases lay between the germline ends. CDR1 and CDR2 from the germline V gene are SGHTA and FQGTGA. This CDR3 is built from 13 residues. Written as DNA, the CDR3 is TGTGCCAGCAGCTTCCGGCAGGGTAATGGCTACACCTTC. Amino acid sequence: CASSFRQGNGYTF. Variable domain in full (rest from reference TRBV7-3 and TRBJ1-2): GAGVSQTPSNKVTEKGKYVELRCDPISGHTALYWYRQSLGQGPEFLIYFQGTGAADDSGLPNDRFFAVRPEGSVSTLKIQRTERGDSAVYLCASSFRQGNGYTFGSGTRLTVV.

The chain has TRBV19 and TRBJ2-6, with D perhaps TRBD2 (5 bases). Looked up from germline, CDR1 is LNHDA and CDR2 is SQIVND (reference sequence). The CDR3 has 13 residues. Trimming took 6 bases from V and 2 from J, leaving 5 bases between them. The CDR3 DNA reads TGTGCCAGTAGCGGGACTGGGGCCAACGTCCTGACTTTC. Amino acid sequence: CASSGTGANVLTF.

The gene calls are TRBV6-2 or TRBV6-3 and TRBJ1-1; D possibly corresponds to TRBD1 (5 bases). The CDR3 runs to 14 residues. V gave up 4 bases and J gave up 3 bases, with 12 bases separating them. From germline, CDR1 is MNHEY and CDR2 SVGEGT. CDR3 nucleotides: TGTGCCAGCAGTTCGGGCAGGGTCGACACTGAAGCTTTCTTT. This sequence encodes CASSSGRVDTEAFF.

The V gene is TRBV5-4, the J gene TRBJ2-7, with TRBD2 as a possible D gene (6 bases). This CDR3 spans 15 amino acids. Looked up from germline, CDR1 is SGHNT and CDR2 is YYREEE (reference sequence). V was pared by 4 bases and J by 2 bases, with 16 bases between. The CDR3 is CASSRPGAEAYEQYF. The CDR3, as DNA: TGTGCCAGCAGCCGACCGGGAGCCGAAGCCTACGAGCAGTACTTC.

This sequence joins TRBV5-1 and TRBJ2-3; 9 positions match TRBD1. This CDR3 is 16 amino acids long. V was clipped by 1 base and J by 2 bases; unmatched bases: 5. Germline V lookup: CDR1 SGHRS, CDR2 YFSETQ. The CDR3 nucleotides read TGCGCCAGCAGCTTGTGGGGGACAGGGACCACAGATACGCAGTATTTT. Protein: CASSLWGTGTTDTQYF.

This clone was counted between two and nine times. The chain couples TRBV13 to TRBJ1-1; TRBD1 is a possible D gene (6 bases). The germline V gene has CDR1 PRHDT and CDR2 FYEKMQ (reference sequence). This CDR3 has 19 residues. V lost 1 base and J lost 1, with 22 bases in between. CDR3 amino acids: CASSLASRGFLPGNTEAFF. The CDR3 DNA reads as TGTGCCAGCAGCTTAGCATCCAGGGGATTCCTACCTGGGAACACTGAAGCTTTCTTT.

This clone has more than one count but fewer than ten. The chain links TRBV29-1 to TRBJ2-1; D remains ambiguous. Trimming pared 3 bases from V and 8 bases from J, leaving 8 bases between. Germline-derived CDR1 and CDR2 are SQVTM and ANQGSEA. This CDR3 comprises 11 residues. The CDR3 sequence: CSVDLGYEQFF. The CDR3 coding sequence is TGCAGCGTTGACCTAGGCTATGAGCAGTTCTTC.

The chain couples TRBV5-8 to TRBJ1-1, with a tentative D call TRBD1 (6 bases). The germline gives CDR1 SGHTS, CDR2 YDEGEE. The CDR3 consists of 11 residues. V was clipped by 0 bases and J by 11 bases, with 8 bases between them. The CDR3 bases are TGTGCCAGCAGCTTGGAGAGGGGGGCTTTCTTT. Translated: CASSLERGAFF.

Notes on this clone: Other nucleotide sequences in the sample specify the same CDR3. V gene TRBV29-1 combines with J gene TRBJ1-3; 7 bases fit TRBD1. Germline loops: CDR1 SQVTM, CDR2 ANQGSEA. This CDR3 is built from 14 residues. Unmatched junction bases numbered 4, after V lost 4 bases and J lost 1 base. The DNA for the CDR3 is TGCAGCGTTGGGTTGGGACAGTCTGGAAACACCATATATTTT. Protein: CSVGLGQSGNTIYF. Filled out from reference TRBV29-1 and TRBJ1-3, the complete variable domain reads SAVISQKPSRDICQRGTSLTIQCQVDSQVTMMFWYRQQPGQSLTLIATANQGSEATYESGFVIDKFPISRPNLTFSTLTVSNMSPEDSSIYLCSVGLGQSGNTIYFGEGSWLTVV.

The genes are TRBV5-1 and TRBJ1-1; 8 bases match TRBD1. CDR1 SGHRS and CDR2 YFSETQ come from the germline V gene. This CDR3 comprises 15 residues. V lost 4 bases, J lost 4 bases, and 9 bases stayed unmatched. The CDR3 DNA reads TGCGCCAGCAGCCCGGGACAGGACCACACCACTGAAGCTTTCTTT. Its translation: CASSPGQDHTTEAFF.

The chain joins TRBV5-6 to TRBJ2-7, with TRBD1 matching 7 bases. CDR3 size: 12 residues. The junction had 4 bases not matched to a gene; V was cut back by 6 bases and J by 4 bases. CDR1 is SGHDT and CDR2 is YYEEEE in the germline V gene. The CDR3: CASTTGRYEQYF. The CDR3 DNA follows: TGTGCCAGCACGACAGGGCGATACGAGCAGTACTTC.

In nucleotides, the CDR3 is TGTGCCAGCACCGGGGGAGGGAAGCAGCCCCAGCATTTT. It specifies CASTGGGKQPQHF. The V and J genes are TRBV28 and TRBJ1-5; D is perhaps TRBD1 (5 bases). CDR1 is MDHEN, CDR2 SYDVKM, per germline. There are 13 residues in the CDR3. Trimming left V 7 bases short and J 7 bases short, with 14 bases between. Drawing the rest from reference TRBV28 and TRBJ1-5, the complete variable domain is DVKVTQSSRYLVKRTGEKVFLECVQDMDHENMFWYRQDPGLGLRLIYFSYDVKMKEKGDIPEGYSVSREKKERFSLILESASTNQTSMYLCASTGGGKQPQHFGDGTRLSIL.

The chain has TRBV7-2 and TRBJ2-3, with D perhaps matching TRBD2 (6 bases). Trimming shortened V by 4 bases and J by 2 bases, and 13 bases separated the two germline ends. The CDR3 spans 15 residues. Germline lookup yields CDR1 SGHTA and CDR2 FQGNSA. The CDR3 DNA is TGTGCCAGCAGCTCCTCACTAGCTACCACAGATACGCAGTATTTT. Translated: CASSSSLATTDTQYF.

This chain joins TRBV29-1 and TRBJ1-2; D is possibly TRBD1 (6 bases). CDR3 size: 12 residues. Germline assignment: CDR1 SQVTM and CDR2 ANQGSEA. The V and J ends lost 5 bases and 5 bases respectively, with 12 bases between them. CDR3 nucleotide sequence: TGCAGCGTTCACGGGACACTTTATGGCTACACCTTC. Its translation: CSVHGTLYGYTF. Combining the CDR3 with reference TRBV29-1 and TRBJ1-2 gives the whole variable domain SAVISQKPSRDICQRGTSLTIQCQVDSQVTMMFWYRQQPGQSLTLIATANQGSEATYESGFVIDKFPISRPNLTFSTLTVSNMSPEDSSIYLCSVHGTLYGYTFGSGTRLTVV.

This clone was observed a handful of times. This chain uses TRBV7-2 with TRBJ1-3; TRBD1 aligns across 7 bases. The trim removed 3 bases at V and 0 bases at J, leaving 11 bases unmatched. Germline loops: CDR1 SGHTA, CDR2 FQGNSA. The CDR3 has 18 residues. In nucleotides, the CDR3 is TGTGCCAGCAGCTTTGGAAGCCCAGGGGGAAGCTCTGGAAACACCATATATTTT. Its translation is CASSFGSPGGSSGNTIYF.

V gene TRBV11-3 combines with J gene TRBJ1-1, with 9 bases identical to TRBD1. Germline lookup yields CDR1 SGHNT and CDR2 YENEEA. The length of the CDR3 is 16 residues. The V and J ends lost 5 bases and 5 bases, in that order; junction bases with no gene match: 12. The CDR3 here is CASSAGQGMAPTEAFF. The DNA for the CDR3 is TGTGCCAGCAGCGCGGGACAGGGAATGGCCCCGACTGAAGCTTTCTTT.

The chain carries TRBV4-2 and TRBJ2-7, with 11 bases matching TRBD2. Looked up from germline, CDR1 is LGHNA and CDR2 is YNFKEQ. The CDR3 spans 17 residues. The junction had 4 bases not matched to a gene; V was cut back by 0 bases and J by 0 bases. The CDR3 sequence is CASSQDDLAGGSYEQYF. In DNA form, the CDR3 reads TGTGCCAGCAGCCAAGATGATCTAGCGGGAGGCTCCTACGAGCAGTACTTC.

This clone occurred many times. CDR3 in amino acids: CASSYSRGRLLTEAFF. The CDR3 DNA follows: TGTGCCAGCAGTTACTCTAGGGGGCGCCTTCTCACTGAAGCTTTCTTT. The V call is TRBV6-2 or TRBV6-3, the J call TRBJ1-1; 7 bases line up with TRBD1. Germline values: CDR1 MNHEY, CDR2 SVGEGT. The CDR3 extends over 16 amino acids. The V gene end was trimmed by 0 bases and the J gene end by 4 bases; junction bases not matched to a gene: 8.

V and J are TRBV3-1 (or the pseudogene TRBV3-2) and TRBJ2-7; 7 bases match TRBD1. J lost 5 bases, V lost 4 bases, and 11 bases had no gene match. The CDR3 spans 15 residues. The germline gives CDR1 LGHDT, CDR2 YNNKEL (reference sequence). The CDR3 DNA reads as TGTGCCAGCAGCCGCCCACAGGGGTTGAGGGACGAGCAGTACTTC. Translating gives CASSRPQGLRDEQYF.

The V and J genes are TRBV9 and TRBJ2-1; 7 bases agree with TRBD2. The germline V gene encodes CDR1 SGDLS and CDR2 YYNGEE. The length of the CDR3 is 17 residues. V shed 0 bases, J shed 2 bases, and the junction held 8 bases outside the gene matches. The CDR3: CASSVGLVAGAYNEQFF. CDR3 coding DNA: TGTGCCAGCAGCGTAGGCCTTGTAGCGGGCGCCTACAATGAGCAGTTCTTC.